What follows are 20 T cell receptor beta chains derived from one specimen sequenced in a study of blood T cell repertoires in COVID-19. Using immunoSEQ multiplex PCR, the repertoire was profiled, and TCRdb retains in-frame clones only, with some absent. This table holds fewer than 60,000 clones, 75% to 90% found once. The sequencing sample was made of peripheral blood. All receptors come from a human donor with active COVID-19. The donor label of this sample is uncertain.

The chain carries TRBV10-3 and TRBJ1-3; a possible D gene is TRBD1 (5 bases). Germline V gives CDR1 ENHRY, CDR2 SYGVKD. V was clipped by 10 bases and J by 1 base, with 14 bases between them. The CDR3 is made up of 14 amino acids. CDR3 region: CATGKTESGNTIYF. CDR3 sequence (DNA): TGTGCCACCGGCAAGACAGAGTCTGGAAACACCATATATTTT.

This chain links TRBV12-3 or TRBV12-4 with TRBJ2-7; D is ambiguous. This CDR3 comprises 13 residues. The ends were cut back, 6 bases at V and 0 bases at J, with 9 bases in the middle. DNA of the CDR3: TGTGCCAGCAGAACCATGGCCTCCTACGAGCAGTACTTC. Residues: CASRTMASYEQYF.

Comments on this clone: One end of the junction is discordant with germline, which a read error may explain. The rearrangement links TRBV7-7 to TRBJ2-1; D is perhaps TRBD2 (6 bases). In germline, CDR1 is SSHAT, CDR2 FNYEAQ (reference sequence). CDR3 length: 14 amino acids. CDR3 nucleotide sequence: TGTGCTAGCAGCTTAGTGGGGGGTCTCACGGAGCAGTTCTTC. Translated: CASSLVGGLTEQFF.

This clone came up once. The rearrangement joins TRBV30 to TRBJ2-7, with 10 bases that match TRBD1. Per the germline V gene, CDR1 is GTSNPN and CDR2 is SVGIG (reference sequence). V was clipped by 5 bases and J by 6 bases; unmatched bases: 7. This CDR3 region has 13 residues. The CDR3 protein is CAWFSGTGAEQYF. CDR3 nucleotide sequence: TGTGCCTGGTTCTCGGGGACAGGGGCCGAGCAGTACTTC.

This chain connects TRBV7-8 to TRBJ2-7, with 8 bases fitting TRBD1. The CDR3 has 14 amino acids. Germline CDR1 and CDR2: SGHVS and FQNEAQ. V was clipped by 5 bases and J by 3 bases; unmatched bases: 6. The CDR3 is CASSVGTGNYEQYF. In nucleotides, the CDR3 is TGTGCCAGCAGCGTAGGGACAGGCAACTACGAGCAGTACTTC.

The chain uses TRBV9 and TRBJ2-7, with D perhaps matching TRBD1 (5 bases). CDR1 SGDLS and CDR2 YYNGEE come from the germline V gene. The CDR3 loop spans 14 amino acids. V gave up 6 bases and J gave up 0 bases, with 13 bases separating them. CDR3 in DNA: TGTGCCAGCACCCCGACAGCCCTCTCCTACGAGCAGTACTTC. Translated, it gives CASTPTALSYEQYF.

This clone has only a few counts. V and J are TRBV30 and TRBJ1-4; TRBD1 agrees at 8 bases. The CDR3 runs 15 residues. The V and J ends lost 3 bases and 8 bases, in that order; junction bases with no gene match: 11. Germline V gene data show CDR1 as GTSNPN and CDR2 as SVGIG (reference sequence). The CDR3 here is CAWRGTGLKGEKLFF. The CDR3 DNA reads TGTGCCTGGAGGGGGACAGGACTGAAGGGGGAAAAACTGTTTTTT.

This chain links TRBV7-9 with TRBJ2-7, with 8 bases lining up with TRBD1. This CDR3 spans 17 amino acids. Germline CDR1 and CDR2: SEHNR and FQNEAQ (reference sequence). The V segment lost 5 bases and the J segment 3 bases; nucleotides outside the gene matches: 15. The CDR3 region has the DNA TGTGCCAGCAGCCTCTATAGCGGACAGGGTGCGAACTACGAGCAGTACTTC. This gives the protein CASSLYSGQGANYEQYF. The full variable domain, with the rest looked up from reference TRBV7-9 and TRBJ2-7, is DTGVSQNPRHKITKRGQNVTFRCDPISEHNRLYWYRQTLGQGPEFLTYFQNEAQLEKSRLLSDRFSAERPKGSFSTLEIQRTEQGDSAMYLCASSLYSGQGANYEQYFGPGTRLTVT.

The rearrangement joins TRBV3-1 (or the pseudogene TRBV3-2) to TRBJ2-3, with 8 bases fitting TRBD2. The CDR3 runs to 15 residues. After removal of 9 bases from V and 3 bases from J, the junction contained 11 bases not matched to a gene. Germline CDR1 and CDR2: LGHDT and YNNKEL (reference sequence). The CDR3 sequence: CASDHGSGGTDTQYF. CDR3 DNA: TGTGCCAGTGACCACGGGAGCGGGGGTACAGATACGCAGTATTTT.

The CDR3 sequence is CASSPQGSSYEQYF. CDR3 in DNA: TGCGCCAGCAGCCCCCAGGGTAGCTCCTACGAGCAGTACTTC. This rearrangement joins TRBV5-1 to TRBJ2-7; maybe TRBD1 (5 bases). V was pared by 4 bases and J by 0 bases, with 11 bases between. Germline V CDR1 and CDR2: SGHRS, YFSETQ. The length of the CDR3 is 14 residues. Based on the CDR3 plus reference TRBV5-1 and TRBJ2-7, the full variable domain is KAGVTQTPRYLIKTRGQQVTLSCSPISGHRSVSWYQQTPGQGLQFLFEYFSETQRNKGNFPGRFSGRQFSNSRSEMNVSTLELGDSALYLCASSPQGSSYEQYFGPGTRLTVT.

V and J are TRBV19 and TRBJ2-7, with 8 bases fitting TRBD1. The germline gives CDR1 LNHDA, CDR2 SQIVND (reference sequence). CDR3 size: 14 residues. With 6 bases clipped from V and 2 bases from J, the junction kept 6 bases outside the gene matches. The CDR3 spells CASSPGQVPYEQYF. Here the CDR3 DNA reads TGTGCCAGTAGCCCGGGACAGGTTCCCTACGAGCAGTACTTC.

The chain couples TRBV5-1 to TRBJ2-6; D remains unclear. CDR3 length equals 14 residues. The germline V gene encodes CDR1 SGHRS and CDR2 YFSETQ. Trimming took off 0 bases at V and 5 bases at J, with 6 bases between the two ends. This CDR3 reads CASSLGARANVLTF. CDR3 nucleotides: TGCGCCAGCAGCTTGGGGGCGCGGGCCAACGTCCTGACTTTC. The complete variable domain, with remaining parts taken from reference TRBV5-1 and TRBJ2-6, reads KAGVTQTPRYLIKTRGQQVTLSCSPISGHRSVSWYQQTPGQGLQFLFEYFSETQRNKGNFPGRFSGRQFSNSRSEMNVSTLELGDSALYLCASSLGARANVLTFGAGSRLTVL.

V is TRBV4-3 and J is TRBJ1-1, with TRBD1 matching 7 bases. This CDR3 comprises 19 residues. Germline values: CDR1 LGHNA, CDR2 YSLEER. After removal of 0 bases from V and 1 base from J, the junction contained 14 bases not matched to a gene. The CDR3 region is CASSQDLVRGRGENTEAFF. CDR3 in DNA: TGCGCCAGCAGCCAAGATCTAGTACGGGGCAGGGGGGAGAACACTGAAGCTTTCTTT.

The rearrangement uses TRBV27 and TRBJ1-2, with 7 positions matching TRBD1. Germline values: CDR1 MNHEY, CDR2 SMNVEV (reference sequence). This CDR3 has 14 residues. With 4 bases clipped from V and 2 bases from J, the junction kept 4 bases outside the gene matches. CDR3 amino acids: CASSSSGQNYGYTF. Here the CDR3 DNA reads TGTGCCAGCAGTTCCTCGGGACAGAACTATGGCTACACCTTC.

This chain connects TRBV11-2 to TRBJ2-3; D is uncertain. Germline CDR1 reads SGHAT; CDR2 reads FQNNGV. The V end lost 1 base, the J end lost 7 bases, and 15 bases lay between the germline ends. The CDR3 consists of 15 residues. CDR3 sequence (DNA): TGTGCCAGCAGCTTAGCAGCACCCCCGAGGAATACGCAGTATTTT. It encodes CASSLAAPPRNTQYF.

The rearrangement joins TRBV5-1 to TRBJ1-5, with D uncertain. Between the trimmed V and J ends, which lost 0 bases and 7 bases, there was a span of 8 bases. This CDR3 spans 13 amino acids. Germline loops: CDR1 SGHRS, CDR2 YFSETQ. The CDR3 region is CASSLDSKQPQHF. Here the CDR3 DNA reads TGCGCCAGCAGCTTGGACAGTAAGCAGCCCCAGCATTTT.

In DNA form, the CDR3 reads TGTGCCAGCAGCCCCAGGGGGTTGGGGGTGAGCGGAAACACCATATATTTT. Amino acids: CASSPRGLGVSGNTIYF. This chain connects TRBV7-2 to TRBJ1-3; 7 nucleotides agree with TRBD1. V gave up 5 bases and J gave up 4 bases; unmatched junction bases: 14. The length of the CDR3 is 17 residues. The germline CDR1 and CDR2 sequences are SGHTA and FQGNSA.

This clone was counted once. The chain joins TRBV4-1 to TRBJ2-3; maybe TRBD2 (7 bases). The V end lost 4 bases, the J end lost 3 bases, and 11 bases lay between the germline ends. The CDR3 has 14 residues. The V gene's germline CDR1 is MGHRA and CDR2 YSYEKL. CDR3 protein: CASSPGDYTDTQYF. The DNA for the CDR3 is TGCGCCAGCAGCCCAGGGGACTATACAGATACGCAGTATTTT.

The gene calls are TRBV24-1 and TRBJ2-1, with 8 bases aligning to TRBD1. CDR1 is KGHDR and CDR2 is SFDVKD in the germline V gene. CDR3 length: 16 residues. Unmatched junction bases numbered 5, after V lost 4 bases and J lost 1 base. CDR3 sequence: CATSDRTGSSYNEQFF. CDR3 sequence (DNA): TGTGCCACCAGTGACAGGACAGGGTCGTCCTACAATGAGCAGTTCTTC.

The count of this clone is one. The rearrangement joins TRBV5-1 to TRBJ1-1, with D perhaps matching TRBD1 (6 bases). Germline values: CDR1 SGHRS, CDR2 YFSETQ. The CDR3 runs to 14 residues. V was shortened by 2 bases and J by 2 bases, with 10 bases between the two germline ends. CDR3: CASSFRGGNTEAFF. The CDR3 coding sequence is TGCGCCAGCAGCTTCAGGGGTGGAAACACTGAAGCTTTCTTT.